The subject of this entry is one TCR beta chain. Each participant's cohort was designated according to participant-reported clinical history. This sample is part of a study of blood T cell repertoires in COVID-19. The assay was immunoSEQ multiplex PCR, and TCRdb's table has in-frame clones only and misses some. Of roughly 260,000 clones listed, around nine tenths are singletons. There are 14 residues in the CDR3. Germline CDR1 and CDR2: SGHRS and YFSETQ. V lost 4 bases and J 6 bases, leaving 14 bases between the germline ends. The TCR comes from a woman aged 18-30 years who had recovered from COVID-19. The V call is TRBV5-1, the J call TRBJ2-1, with D possibly being TRBD2 (6 bases). Sequenced material: PBMCs or T cells enriched from blood (not recorded which). CDR3 in amino acids: CASSRTDGGNEQFF. Here the CDR3 DNA reads TGCGCCAGCAGCCGAACCGACGGGGGCAATGAGCAGTTCTTC. Together with reference TRBV5-1 and TRBJ2-1, the CDR3 gives the full variable domain: KAGVTQTPRYLIKTRGQQVTLSCSPISGHRSVSWYQQTPGQGLQFLFEYFSETQRNKGNFPGRFSGRQFSNSRSEMNVSTLELGDSALYLCASSRTDGGNEQFFGPGTRLTVL.